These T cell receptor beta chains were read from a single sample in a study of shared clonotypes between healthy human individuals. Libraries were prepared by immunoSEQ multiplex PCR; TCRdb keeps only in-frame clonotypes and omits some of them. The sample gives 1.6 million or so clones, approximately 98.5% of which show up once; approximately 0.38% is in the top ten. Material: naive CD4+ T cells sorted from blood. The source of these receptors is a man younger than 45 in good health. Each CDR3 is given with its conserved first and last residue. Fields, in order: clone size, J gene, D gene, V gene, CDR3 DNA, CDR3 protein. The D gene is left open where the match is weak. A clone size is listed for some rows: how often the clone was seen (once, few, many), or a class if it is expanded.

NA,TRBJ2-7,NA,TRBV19,TGTGCCAGTAGTATAGCCCGCGGACAAGGCCCACCCTACGAGCAGTACTTC,CASSIARGQGPPYEQYF
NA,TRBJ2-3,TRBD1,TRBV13,TGTGCCAGCAGCTTAATCCGAGACAGGGGATTGACAGATACGCAGTATTTT,CASSLIRDRGLTDTQYF
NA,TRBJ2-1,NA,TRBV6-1,TGTGCCAGCAACAGGGTAGCACTGGGCAATGAGCAGTTCTTC,CASNRVALGNEQFF
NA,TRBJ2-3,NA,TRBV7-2,TGTGCCAGCAGCCAGAGGGCGGGCACAGATACGCAGTATTTT,CASSQRAGTDTQYF
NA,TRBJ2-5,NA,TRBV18,TGTGCCAGCTCACCACCCTTTGCTGAGTACCAAGAGACCCAGTACTTC,CASSPPFAEYQETQYF
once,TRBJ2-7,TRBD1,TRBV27,TGTGCCAGCAGGTTGACAGGGGTCCCTATTGTCTACGAGCAGTACTTC,CASRLTGVPIVYEQYF
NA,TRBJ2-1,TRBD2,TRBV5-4,TGTGCCAGCAGCCAAGGACTAGCGGGAGGCGGGGCCCACAATGAGCAGTTCTTC,CASSQGLAGGGAHNEQFF
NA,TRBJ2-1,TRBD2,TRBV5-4,TGTGCCAGCAGTTATGGACTAGTCGCGTTCTTC,CASSYGLVAFF
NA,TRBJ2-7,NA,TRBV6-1,TGTGCCAGCAGTTGGCGGGGACTCTCCTACGAGCAGTACTTC,CASSWRGLSYEQYF
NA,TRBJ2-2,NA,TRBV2,TGTGCCAGCAGTGGGATGTCGGACACCGGGGAGCTGTTTTTT,CASSGMSDTGELFF
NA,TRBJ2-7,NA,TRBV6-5,TGTGCCAGCAGTCCGTTTGGAGTAGGCTCCTACGAGCAGTACTTC,CASSPFGVGSYEQYF
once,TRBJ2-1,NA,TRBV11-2,TGTGCCAGCAGCCCTTTTCAGAGCAGCTCCTACAATGAGCAGTTCTTC,CASSPFQSSSYNEQFF
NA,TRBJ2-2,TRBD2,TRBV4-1,TGCGCCAGCAGCTTTGGACTAGCGGGAGATGCGTACACCGGGGAGCTGTTTTTT,CASSFGLAGDAYTGELFF
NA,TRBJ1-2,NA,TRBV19,TGTGCCAGTAGTCTCGTCGCCTATGGCTACACCTTC,CASSLVAYGYTF
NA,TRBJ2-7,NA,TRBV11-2,TGTGCCAGCAGCTCATCTGACAGGTACGAGCAGTACTTC,CASSSSDRYEQYF
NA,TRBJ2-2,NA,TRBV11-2,TGTGCCAGCATTCCCCTGGACACCGGGGAGCTGTTTTTT,CASIPLDTGELFF
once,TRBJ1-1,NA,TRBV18,TGTGCCAGCTCACCACCATTAGTGGCCACTGAAGCTTTCTTT,CASSPPLVATEAFF
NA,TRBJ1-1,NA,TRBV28,TGTGCCAGCAGTTTTCTTGGGCACGCTGAAGCTTTCTTT,CASSFLGHAEAFF
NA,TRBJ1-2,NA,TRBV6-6,TGTGCCAGCAGCCCGGTGGGGAAGTGGGCCTACACCTTC,CASSPVGKWAYTF
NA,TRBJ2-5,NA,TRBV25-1,TGTGCCAGCAGTGATTGGGGTAAAGAGACCCAGTACTTC,CASSDWGKETQYF
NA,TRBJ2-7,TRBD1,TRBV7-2,TGTGCCAGCAGCCACCGCAGGGGGACCTACGAGCAGTACTTC,CASSHRRGTYEQYF
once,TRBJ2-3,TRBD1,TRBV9,TGTGCCAGCAGCCCCCGAAGATCAGGGGGTGGGGATACGCAGTATTTT,CASSPRRSGGGDTQYF
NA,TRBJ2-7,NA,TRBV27,TGTGCCAGCAGTCCCTTACGGTGGGAGAGGAGCGAGCAGTACTTC,CASSPLRWERSEQYF
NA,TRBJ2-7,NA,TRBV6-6,TGTGCCAGCAGGTATAACCGGGAGCCGTACGAGCAGTACTTC,CASRYNREPYEQYF
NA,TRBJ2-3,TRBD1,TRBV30,TGTGCCTACACAGGGGGCGCTTCCACAGATACGCAGTATTTT,CAYTGGASTDTQYF